What follows are 21 T cell receptor beta chains derived from one specimen sequenced in a study of T cell changes during pregnancy in multiple sclerosis. The assay was immunoSEQ multiplex PCR, and TCRdb's table has in-frame clones only and misses some. The table lists under 35,000 clones, around 91% of them singletons. The starting material was CD8+ T cells from peripheral blood mononuclear cells, obtained in the second trimester of pregnancy. The receptors were gathered from a female donor with multiple sclerosis, enrolled in a pregnancy study.

This chain links TRBV9 with TRBJ1-1, with unresolved D. Per germline, CDR1 SGDLS and CDR2 YYNGEE. Trimming left V 3 bases short and J 4 bases short, with 13 bases between. This CDR3 spans 14 amino acids. CDR3: CASSGIRGGTEAFF. DNA of the CDR3: TGTGCCAGCAGCGGTATTCGCGGCGGCACTGAAGCTTTCTTT.

This chain joins TRBV27 and TRBJ2-7, with D uncertain. In germline, CDR1 is MNHEY, CDR2 SMNVEV (reference sequence). The CDR3 contains 13 residues. The V and J ends lost 2 bases and 1 base respectively, with 6 bases between them. The CDR3 DNA is TGTGCCAGCAGTTTACCAGATTCCTACGAGCAGTACTTC. Protein: CASSLPDSYEQYF.

The chain carries TRBV19 and TRBJ2-1; 11 nucleotides line up with TRBD2. The junction had 10 bases not matched to a gene; V was cut back by 5 bases and J by 7 bases. Germline CDR1 is LNHDA and CDR2 is SQIVND (reference sequence). The CDR3 totals 16 residues. CDR3 protein: CASSVDLAGGFNEQFF. The CDR3, as DNA: TGTGCCAGTAGTGTTGATTTAGCGGGAGGGTTTAATGAGCAGTTCTTC.

CDR3 DNA: TGTGCCAGCACCCCTTTCCAGGGGGACACGCAGTATTTT. Translation: CASTPFQGDTQYF. The rearrangement links TRBV7-9 to TRBJ2-3; 7 nucleotides line up with TRBD1. After removal of 7 bases from V and 9 bases from J, the junction contained 10 bases not matched to a gene. This CDR3 comprises 13 residues. Germline V gene sequence: CDR1 SEHNR, CDR2 FQNEAQ (reference sequence).

The chain couples TRBV28 to TRBJ2-7, with 11 bases fitting TRBD2. After removal of 3 bases from V and 7 bases from J, the junction contained 8 bases not matched to a gene. The germline CDR1 and CDR2 sequences are MDHEN and SYDVKM. This CDR3 is built from 15 residues. The CDR3 is CASSLNLAGGREQYF. CDR3 sequence (DNA): TGTGCCAGCAGTTTGAATTTAGCGGGAGGGCGTGAGCAGTACTTC.

The J gene is TRBJ2-3, the V gene TRBV27; TRBD2 matches at 12 bases. The CDR3 is 19 residues long. Germline lookup yields CDR1 MNHEY and CDR2 SMNVEV (reference sequence). V lost 6 bases, J lost 0 bases, and 13 bases stayed unmatched. CDR3 residues: CASSLGLAGPQNSTDTQYF. The CDR3 DNA reads as TGTGCCAGCAGCCTCGGACTAGCGGGACCTCAGAATAGCACAGATACGCAGTATTTT.

This CDR3 is CASAGLAGADEQFF. Here the CDR3 DNA reads TGTGCCAGCGCGGGACTAGCGGGAGCGGATGAGCAGTTCTTC. This chain links TRBV7-2 with TRBJ2-1; 14 bases are a match to TRBD2. The CDR3 length is 14 residues. The germline CDR1 and CDR2 sequences are SGHTA and FQGNSA. The J segment lost 8 bases and the V segment lost 8 bases, leaving 5 bases of the junction unmatched.

This clone is deemed medium-sized. The J gene is TRBJ1-1, the V gene TRBV29-1; TRBD1 matches 8 bases. The CDR3 is made up of 13 amino acids. The V gene end was trimmed by 3 bases and the J gene end by 3 bases; junction bases not matched to a gene: 3. Germline V lookup: CDR1 SQVTM, CDR2 ANQGSEA. As DNA, the CDR3 is TGCAGCGTTGACAGGGGGCGGGACACTGAAGCTTTCTTT. Translation: CSVDRGRDTEAFF. The whole variable domain, remainder taken from reference TRBV29-1 and TRBJ1-1, is SAVISQKPSRDICQRGTSLTIQCQVDSQVTMMFWYRQQPGQSLTLIATANQGSEATYESGFVIDKFPISRPNLTFSTLTVSNMSPEDSSIYLCSVDRGRDTEAFFGQGTRLTVV.

This chain links TRBV12-5 with TRBJ1-2; 7 nucleotides align to TRBD1. Germline loops: CDR1 LGHNT, CDR2 FRNRAP. The trim removed 1 base at V and 4 bases at J, leaving 9 bases unmatched. The CDR3 runs 16 residues. The CDR3 DNA follows: TGTGCTAGTGGTTTGGGGGGGACAGCCTATGCCTATGGCTACACCTTC. As protein: CASGLGGTAYAYGYTF.

The rearrangement links TRBV7-9 to TRBJ2-1; the match to TRBD2 covers 8 bases. Germline CDR1 is SEHNR and CDR2 is FQNEAQ (reference sequence). The CDR3 is 16 residues long. Unmatched junction bases numbered 14, after V lost 5 bases and J lost 8 bases. As DNA, the CDR3 is TGTGCCAGCAGCGCCCGGGGGAGCGGGGGCGGGGATGAGCAGTTCTTC. Translated, it gives CASSARGSGGGDEQFF.

V gene TRBV7-9 combines with J gene TRBJ2-7; a possible D gene is TRBD2 (5 bases). The V gene's germline CDR1 is SEHNR and CDR2 FQNEAQ (reference sequence). The CDR3 length is 13 residues. Trimming cost V 2 bases and J 4 bases, with 9 bases left between them. CDR3 protein: CASSLPTGYEQYF. The CDR3 nucleotides read TGTGCCAGCAGCTTACCGACGGGATACGAGCAGTACTTC.

The V call is TRBV15, the J call TRBJ2-5; D possibly corresponds to TRBD1 (6 bases). CDR1 LNHNV and CDR2 YYDKDF come from the germline V gene (reference sequence). The V gene lost 0 bases and the J gene lost 5 bases, with 10 bases spanning the gap. The CDR3 spans 14 residues. The DNA of the CDR3 is TGTGCCACCAGCAGAGAGGGAGACAGGGAGACCCAGTACTTC. It specifies CATSREGDRETQYF.

This clone was seen a few times. This chain links TRBV7-9 with TRBJ1-1, with a tentative D call TRBD1 (5 bases). Germline CDR1 and CDR2: SEHNR and FQNEAQ (reference sequence). V was clipped by 3 bases and J by 4 bases, with 12 bases between them. The CDR3 has 14 residues. The CDR3 DNA follows: TGTGCCAGCAGCTTGGACACAGCGTCCACTGAAGCTTTCTTT. Translated, it gives CASSLDTASTEAFF. Looking up the rest from reference TRBV7-9 and TRBJ1-1 gives the full variable domain: DTGVSQNPRHKITKRGQNVTFRCDPISEHNRLYWYRQTLGQGPEFLTYFQNEAQLEKSRLLSDRFSAERPKGSFSTLEIQRTEQGDSAMYLCASSLDTASTEAFFGQGTRLTVV.

V and J are TRBV6-5 and TRBJ1-2, with a tentative D call TRBD1 (5 bases). Deletions cut 0 bases from V and 6 bases from J, with 14 bases between. Germline lookup yields CDR1 MNHEY and CDR2 SVGAGI. This CDR3 has 15 residues. DNA for the CDR3: TGTGCCAGCAGTTACTCTCGCGGTGGGGGGAATGGCTACACCTTC. Translated: CASSYSRGGGNGYTF.

DNA for the CDR3: TGTGCCAGCAGCAAAAATTGGGAGGCCGTTGAGCAGTTCTTC. The encoded protein is CASSKNWEAVEQFF. The gene calls are TRBV7-8 and TRBJ2-1; TRBD2 is a possible D gene (6 bases). CDR3 length: 14 amino acids. Looked up from germline, CDR1 is SGHVS and CDR2 is FQNEAQ. V was pared by 5 bases and J by 9 bases, with 17 bases between.

The rearrangement joins TRBV7-9 to TRBJ1-1; D ambiguous. Trimming removed 3 bases at V and 0 bases at J, with 5 bases between. The CDR3 has 13 residues. Germline values: CDR1 SEHNR, CDR2 FQNEAQ (reference sequence). In nucleotides, the CDR3 is TGTGCCAGCAGCTTCATAGTGAACACTGAAGCTTTCTTT. Its protein is CASSFIVNTEAFF.

The CDR3 DNA reads as TGTGCCAGCAGCCCAGGAGGGGCCGGTACAGGTGAAGCTTTCTTT. As protein: CASSPGGAGTGEAFF. The chain is built from TRBV28 and TRBJ1-1; D possibly corresponds to TRBD1 (5 bases). This CDR3 spans 15 amino acids. Looked up from germline, CDR1 is MDHEN and CDR2 is SYDVKM. Trimming took 6 bases from V and 7 from J, leaving 21 bases between them.

The chain has TRBV28 and TRBJ1-3; a possible D gene is TRBD1 (5 bases). V was clipped by 8 bases and J by 0 bases, with 23 bases between them. Per the germline V gene, CDR1 is MDHEN and CDR2 is SYDVKM. The CDR3 contains 18 residues. CDR3: CASQKVLFGGNSGNTIYF. The CDR3 coding sequence is TGTGCCAGCCAAAAAGTTCTGTTCGGGGGGAACTCTGGAAACACCATATATTTT.

The rearrangement joins TRBV13 to TRBJ2-1; the match to TRBD2 covers 14 bases. The CDR3 totals 18 residues. Germline V CDR1 and CDR2: PRHDT, FYEKMQ (reference sequence). Unmatched junction bases numbered 2, after V lost 1 base and J lost 0 bases. CDR3 coding DNA: TGTGCCAGCAGCTTAGTGGGGACTAGCGGGGGCTCCTACAATGAGCAGTTCTTC. Protein sequence: CASSLVGTSGGSYNEQFF.

This chain connects TRBV6-1 to TRBJ2-1; 13 bases are a match to TRBD2. CDR3 length: 15 amino acids. Germline CDR1 is MNHNS and CDR2 is SASEGT. Trimming cost V 5 bases and J 8 bases; bases outside gene matches: 6. Written as DNA, the CDR3 is TGTGCCAGCAGTAGACTAGCGGGGGGTGTCGATGAGCAGTTCTTC. It codes for CASSRLAGGVDEQFF.

This clone was seen only once. The chain has TRBV27 and TRBJ2-1; D is perhaps TRBD2 (5 bases). V was shortened by 5 bases and J by 12 bases, with 14 bases between the two germline ends. CDR3 length equals 12 residues. Germline CDR1 reads MNHEY; CDR2 reads SMNVEV (reference sequence). CDR3 DNA: TGTGCCAGCAGTCCTCCTAGCCTTAGGCAGTTCTTC. Translation gives CASSPPSLRQFF.